The clone carrying this TCR beta chain was seen ten or more times. Its antigen is not identified. The sample comes from a study of spatial heterogeneity in lung cancer. Study background: The mean occurrence of each unique TCR and UMI combination in raw reads exceeded 9.5.

Whole-study findings and limits: Compared with follow-up, resection was when ubiquitous expanded tumor TCRs appeared in blood more.

Time point specified: blood at routine non-recurrence follow-up after resection. Unsorted whole RNA of tumor, nontumor lung or frozen PBMC was sequenced. Unique molecular identifiers, one per molecule, were present on every TCR cDNA molecule. One entry per CDR3 protein, called by TCRdb with MiXCR from the 5' RACE reads. Of about 36,000 distinct CDR3 sequences detected, approximately 7.5% appear once; the ten largest clones hold about 9.4%. Sequenced here: PBMCs, sampled at follow-up. This receptor was identified in a male donor with early-stage non-small cell lung cancer.

This CDR3 is CASSQSGVSYEQYF. The DNA of the CDR3 is TGTGCCAGCAGCCAAAGCGGGGTCTCCTACGAGCAGTACTTC. The rearrangement joins TRBV7-3 to TRBJ2-7, with 7 bases lining up with TRBD2. CDR1 is SGHTA and CDR2 is FQGTGA in the germline V gene. The CDR3 totals 14 residues. Unmatched junction bases numbered 4, after V lost 5 bases and J lost 0 bases.